A single sample is the source of the 30 T cell receptor beta chains below, sequenced in a study of human versus mouse CDR3 diversity and MHC coevolution. The protocol was immunoSEQ multiplex PCR, while the TCRdb copy is restricted to in-frame clones and leaves out a portion. The sample shows about 77,000 clones, approximately 90% of them seen only once. The sequenced material came from naive CD4+ T cells from blood. Subset given: CD45RO-negative CD62L-positive naive CD4 T cells. The receptors stem from a person between 25 and 75 years old in good health.

The V gene is TRBV30, the J gene TRBJ2-3; D gene unclear. The CDR3 has 13 amino acids. Trimming removed 0 bases at V and 0 bases at J, with 4 bases between. Germline assignment: CDR1 GTSNPN and CDR2 SVGIG (reference sequence). The CDR3 region has the DNA TGTGCCTGGAGTGTTTCTAGCACAGATACGCAGTATTTT. Its protein product is CAWSVSSTDTQYF.

V and J are TRBV6-4 and TRBJ2-3; 9 bases align to TRBD1. The CDR3 totals 14 residues. The germline gives CDR1 MRHNA, CDR2 SNTAGT. The J segment lost 2 bases and the V segment lost 6 bases, leaving 3 bases of the junction unmatched. CDR3 nucleotide sequence: TGTGCCAGCAGCCGGGACAGGGTCACAGATACGCAGTATTTT. Amino acids: CASSRDRVTDTQYF.

This clone was recorded a few times. CDR3 coding DNA: TGTGCCAGCAGACCAACGACTGGGCTACAGGGTAAACTGTTTTTT. Protein: CASRPTTGLQGKLFF. The rearrangement uses TRBV28 and TRBJ1-4, with D perhaps TRBD1 (6 bases). CDR1 and CDR2 (germline): MDHEN, SYDVKM. This CDR3 has 15 residues. V was shortened by 6 bases and J by 11 bases, with 22 bases between the two germline ends.

The rearrangement joins TRBV18 to TRBJ2-2; TRBD1 matches 9 bases. The V gene end was trimmed by 4 bases and the J gene end by 5 bases; junction bases not matched to a gene: 8. There are 16 residues in the CDR3. The germline V gene has CDR1 KGHSH and CDR2 LQKENI. CDR3 nucleotides: TGTGCCAGCTCACTTGGACAGGGGAGTTTGACCGGGGAGCTGTTTTTT. It codes for CASSLGQGSLTGELFF. The full variable domain, completed using reference TRBV18 and TRBJ2-2, is NAGVMQNPRHLVRRRGQEARLRCSPMKGHSHVYWYRQLPEEGLKFMVYLQKENIIDESGMPKERFSAEFPKEGPSILRIQQVVRGDSAAYFCASSLGQGSLTGELFFGEGSRLTVL.

The V and J genes are TRBV6-5 and TRBJ1-2; TRBD1 aligns across 7 bases. CDR3 size: 14 residues. V was clipped by 5 bases and J by 7 bases; unmatched bases: 10. The germline V gene has CDR1 MNHEY and CDR2 SVGAGI. The CDR3 region is CASSDLLGGSGYTF. In DNA, the CDR3 is TGTGCCAGCAGTGATCTCCTAGGGGGCAGTGGCTACACCTTC.

This chain uses TRBV15 with TRBJ2-2; 7 nucleotides agree with TRBD1. J lost 7 bases, V lost 4 bases, and 6 bases had no gene match. The CDR3 runs 14 residues. Germline V lookup: CDR1 LNHNV, CDR2 YYDKDF (reference sequence). As DNA, the CDR3 is TGTGCCACCAGCAAAGACAGGGTGGGCGGGGAGCTGTTTTTT. This sequence encodes CATSKDRVGGELFF.

The chain links TRBV5-1 to TRBJ2-1; D is uncertain. The length of the CDR3 is 15 residues. The V end was cut by 0 bases, the J end by 6 bases, with 13 bases between. Germline-derived CDR1 and CDR2 are SGHRS and YFSETQ. This chain's CDR3 is CASSLGGPSGNEQFF. CDR3 DNA: TGCGCCAGCAGCTTGGGTGGGCCATCCGGCAATGAGCAGTTCTTC.

V is TRBV7-8 and J is TRBJ2-1, with a possible D match to TRBD2 (6 bases). V was trimmed by 2 bases and J by 2 bases, leaving 10 bases between them. The CDR3 totals 15 residues. Looked up from germline, CDR1 is SGHVS and CDR2 is FQNEAQ. The CDR3 reads CASSLSRTTYNEQFF. The CDR3 DNA reads as TGTGCCAGCAGCTTAAGTCGGACTACCTACAATGAGCAGTTCTTC.

V is TRBV6-1 and J is TRBJ1-1; the match to TRBD1 covers 8 bases. The CDR3 length is 13 residues. The ends lost 10 bases at V and 1 base at J; junction bases unmatched: 5. Germline CDR1 and CDR2: MNHNS and SASEGT. CDR3: CATHRGANTEAFF. The CDR3 DNA is TGTGCCACCCACAGGGGGGCGAACACTGAAGCTTTCTTT.

V usage is TRBV7-9 and J usage is TRBJ1-2, with a tentative D call TRBD1 (6 bases). The length of the CDR3 is 12 residues. Germline CDR1 reads SEHNR; CDR2 reads FQNEAQ (reference sequence). V was trimmed by 5 bases and J by 8 bases, leaving 12 bases between them. CDR3: CASSPRGGGYTF. The CDR3 DNA sequence: TGTGCCAGCAGCCCACGCGGGGGCGGCTACACCTTC.

This clone was seen just once. The genes are TRBV7-2 and TRBJ1-2; D ambiguous. The ends were cut back, 6 bases at V and 5 bases at J, with 10 bases in the middle. CDR3 size: 12 residues. The germline V gene has CDR1 SGHTA and CDR2 FQGNSA. The CDR3 is CASSPAGYGYTF. The CDR3 DNA reads as TGTGCCAGCAGTCCGGCCGGGTATGGCTACACCTTC.

The chain has TRBV5-1 and TRBJ2-3; 9 bases match TRBD1. V lost 0 bases, J lost 6 bases, and 8 bases stayed unmatched. Germline CDR1 reads SGHRS; CDR2 reads YFSETQ. There are 16 residues in the CDR3. DNA of the CDR3: TGCGCCAGCAGCTTGGATGACAGGGGGGTCGTGGATACGCAGTATTTT. This translates into CASSLDDRGVVDTQYF.

This chain links TRBV7-9 with TRBJ2-1, with D unclear. V was cut by 5 bases and J by 3 bases, with 11 bases left in between. The V gene's germline CDR1 is SEHNR and CDR2 FQNEAQ (reference sequence). The length of the CDR3 is 14 residues. The DNA for the CDR3 is TGTGCCAGCAGCGCCACCCCGGGCTACAATGAGCAGTTCTTC. Residues: CASSATPGYNEQFF.

This chain joins TRBV7-8 and TRBJ1-5; 11 bases align to TRBD1. V shed 5 bases and J 4 bases; nucleotides not matched to a gene: 4. Germline V gives CDR1 SGHVS, CDR2 FQNEAQ. The CDR3 contains 15 residues. In DNA, the CDR3 is TGTGCCAGCAGCCTCGGGACAGGGGGAAATCAGCCCCAGCATTTT. Its translation is CASSLGTGGNQPQHF.

This rearrangement joins TRBV20-1 to TRBJ2-3; no firm D call. The CDR3 spans 11 residues. Trimming removed 6 bases at V and 4 bases at J, with 8 bases between. Per the germline V gene, CDR1 is DFQATT and CDR2 is SNEGSKA (reference sequence). The CDR3 is CSARASDTQYF. As DNA, the CDR3 is TGCAGTGCCCGAGCCTCAGATACGCAGTATTTT.

This clone has only one observation. The chain carries TRBV28 and TRBJ2-5, with D tentatively TRBD1 (5 bases). Trimming pared 6 bases from V and 4 bases from J, leaving 18 bases between. CDR1 is MDHEN and CDR2 is SYDVKM in the germline V gene. This CDR3 contains 15 residues. CDR3 DNA: TGTGCCAGCAGCTATAATAAAGGGGTCAGAGAGACCCAGTACTTC. Its protein is CASSYNKGVRETQYF.

The chain joins TRBV2 to TRBJ1-2; 8 positions agree with TRBD1. The V gene's germline CDR1 is SNHLY and CDR2 FYNNEI. The CDR3 loop spans 13 amino acids. After removal of 7 bases from V and 8 bases from J, the junction contained 9 bases not matched to a gene. CDR3 sequence (DNA): TGTGCCAGCATTCCTGACAGGGGAAACGGCTACACCTTC. This translates into CASIPDRGNGYTF.

This chain links TRBV7-9 with TRBJ2-2; TRBD2 is a possible D gene (6 bases). This CDR3 region has 16 residues. Germline CDR1 and CDR2: SEHNR and FQNEAQ (reference sequence). Between the trimmed V and J ends, which lost 1 base and 4 bases, there was a span of 13 bases. The CDR3 DNA reads as TGTGCCAGCAGCTTAGTCCCGGGACTTCGCACCGGGGAGCTGTTTTTT. Protein: CASSLVPGLRTGELFF.

This sequence joins TRBV27 and TRBJ2-7; 12 bases map to TRBD2. Germline CDR1 is MNHEY and CDR2 is SMNVEV (reference sequence). V dropped 0 bases and J dropped 2; count of bases not matched to a gene: 8. The CDR3 spans 18 residues. The DNA of the CDR3 is TGTGCCAGCAGTTTATCTCTCCTAGCGGGAGGGAGAACCTACGAGCAGTACTTC. This codes for CASSLSLLAGGRTYEQYF.

The J gene is TRBJ2-7, the V gene TRBV6-1; a weak D match, TRBD1 (6 bases). This CDR3 comprises 15 residues. V lost 2 bases and J lost 1, with 12 bases in between. CDR1 and CDR2 from the germline V gene are MNHNS and SASEGT. DNA of the CDR3: TGTGCCAGCAGTGAAAAGGACAGACCTTCCTACGAGCAGTACTTC. This encodes CASSEKDRPSYEQYF.

The J gene is TRBJ2-7, the V gene TRBV5-4; 12 bases are a match to TRBD2. The CDR3 covers 19 residues. Germline loops: CDR1 SGHNT, CDR2 YYREEE (reference sequence). J lost 6 bases, V lost 4 bases, and 20 bases had no gene match. For the CDR3, the DNA is TGTGCCAGCAGCCCACCTCCTAGCGGGAGGGCGGGGATGGGTTTCGAGCAGTACTTC. Residues: CASSPPPSGRAGMGFEQYF.

The rearrangement uses TRBV19 and TRBJ1-2, with TRBD1 as a possible D gene (5 bases). CDR1 is LNHDA, CDR2 SQIVND, per germline (reference sequence). V was shortened by 4 bases and J by 4 bases, with 10 bases between the two germline ends. CDR3 length: 13 amino acids. This CDR3 reads CASSKGLIYGYTF. The CDR3 DNA sequence: TGTGCCAGTAGTAAGGGACTGATCTATGGCTACACCTTC. Variable domain in full (rest from reference TRBV19 and TRBJ1-2): DGGITQSPKYLFRKEGQNVTLSCEQNLNHDAMYWYRQDPGQGLRLIYYSQIVNDFQKGDIAEGYSVSREKKESFPLTVTSAQKNPTAFYLCASSKGLIYGYTFGSGTRLTVV.

The rearrangement links TRBV27 to TRBJ2-5; D may be TRBD2 (6 bases). In germline, CDR1 is MNHEY, CDR2 SMNVEV (reference sequence). This CDR3 is 14 amino acids long. The V and J ends lost 5 bases and 7 bases respectively, with 17 bases between them. CDR3 DNA sequence: TGTGCCAGCAGTGTACTCGGGGGTCCCGGGACCCAGTACTTC. Its translation: CASSVLGGPGTQYF.

This clone was seen only once. The chain employs TRBV6-1 and TRBJ1-4; 7 bases map to TRBD1. Per germline, CDR1 MNHNS and CDR2 SASEGT. V shed 6 bases, J shed 6 bases, and the junction held 7 bases outside the gene matches. The CDR3 has 14 residues. CDR3 residues: CASRPTGIYEKLFF. The CDR3 DNA follows: TGTGCCAGCAGACCGACAGGGATATATGAAAAACTGTTTTTT.

This clone has only one observation. The rearrangement links TRBV7-9 to TRBJ2-1; D perhaps matches TRBD2 (6 bases). The CDR3 has 18 amino acids. Germline V gene data show CDR1 as SEHNR and CDR2 as FQNEAQ (reference sequence). Trimming cost V 5 bases and J 4 bases, with 24 bases left between them. This CDR3 reads CASSRAGRPAPQYNEQFF. CDR3 DNA: TGTGCCAGCAGCCGGGCGGGGCGGCCAGCCCCACAATACAATGAGCAGTTCTTC.

This clone was detected only a few times. This rearrangement joins TRBV10-1 to TRBJ1-5, with a possible D match to TRBD1 (5 bases). The CDR3 loop spans 13 amino acids. V shed 5 bases and J shed 3 bases, with 8 bases lying between them. Germline V lookup: CDR1 WNHNN, CDR2 SYGVQD (reference sequence). CDR3 sequence reads: CASSPGPNQPQHF. The CDR3 region has the DNA TGCGCCAGCAGTCCAGGGCCCAATCAGCCCCAGCATTTT.

The chain is built from TRBV5-6 and TRBJ2-1; 7 bases agree with TRBD2. The germline CDR1 and CDR2 sequences are SGHDT and YYEEEE. Trimming at V came to 7 bases and at J to 9 bases, leaving 7 bases not matched to a gene. This CDR3 has 12 amino acids. CDR3 region: CASGYVAGEQFF. In nucleotides, the CDR3 is TGTGCCAGCGGATACGTAGCGGGTGAGCAGTTCTTC.

As concerns this clone: A read error may account for a junction end that differs from germline. The chain is built from TRBV9 and TRBJ2-5, with TRBD2 matching 11 bases. The germline V gene has CDR1 SGDLS and CDR2 YYNGEE. The CDR3 loop spans 15 amino acids. The CDR3 bases are TGTGCCAGCAGTGTAGCGGGGGGGCTGCGAGAGACCCAGTACTTC. The encoded protein is CASSVAGGLRETQYF.

The rearrangement links TRBV7-9 to TRBJ2-2, with TRBD2 matching 12 bases. Looked up from germline, CDR1 is SEHNR and CDR2 is FQNEAQ (reference sequence). The length of the CDR3 is 16 residues. V lost 1 base, J lost 6 bases, and 3 bases stayed unmatched. DNA of the CDR3: TGTGCCAGCAGCTTAGGACTAGCGGGAGCCCCCGGGGAGCTGTTTTTT. Amino acid sequence: CASSLGLAGAPGELFF.

This clone has just one count. This rearrangement joins TRBV6-1 to TRBJ1-5, with D uncertain. The V gene's germline CDR1 is MNHNS and CDR2 SASEGT. V was clipped by 5 bases and J by 6 bases, with 11 bases between them. This CDR3 is built from 13 residues. The CDR3 coding sequence is TGTGCCAGCAGTTCTCAGGCGGGTCAGCCCCAGCATTTT. Amino acids: CASSSQAGQPQHF.